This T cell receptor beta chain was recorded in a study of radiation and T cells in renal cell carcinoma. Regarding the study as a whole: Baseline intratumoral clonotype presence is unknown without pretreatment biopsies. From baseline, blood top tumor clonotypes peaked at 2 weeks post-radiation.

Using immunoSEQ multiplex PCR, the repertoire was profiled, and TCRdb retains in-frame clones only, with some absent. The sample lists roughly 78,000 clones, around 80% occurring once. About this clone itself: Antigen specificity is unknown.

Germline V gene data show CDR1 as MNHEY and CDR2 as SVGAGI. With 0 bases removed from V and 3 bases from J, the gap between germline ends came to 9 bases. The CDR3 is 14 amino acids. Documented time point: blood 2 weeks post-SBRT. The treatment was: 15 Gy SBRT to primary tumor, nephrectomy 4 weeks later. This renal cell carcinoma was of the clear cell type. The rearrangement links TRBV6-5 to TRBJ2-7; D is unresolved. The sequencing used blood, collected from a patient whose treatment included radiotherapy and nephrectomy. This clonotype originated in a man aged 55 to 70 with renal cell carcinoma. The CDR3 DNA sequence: TGTGCCAGCAGTTACTCGGGGTCAATCTACGAGCAGTACTTC. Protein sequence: CASSYSGSIYEQYF.